Reported below is one T cell receptor (beta chain). This record belongs to a study of blood T cell repertoires in COVID-19. Turning to the study itself: Acute-phase and convalescent COVID-19 samples originated in the United States, Italy and Spain. Sources were T cells, B-cell-depleted T cells, or PBMCs; the material itself was cDNA or gDNA.

Enrolment of Seattle patients took place during active infection, and they were followed longitudinally. As handled by the study authors: Amplification from reference gene primers served as the basis for estimated nucleated cell counts. The assay was immunoSEQ multiplex PCR, and TCRdb's table has in-frame clones only and misses some. V, J and clone size were drawn from that table, and D and trimming were deduced from the DNA. Among approximately 210,000 clones, around 80% were seen once, and the ten largest hold 10%. The sequenced material came from peripheral blood. The TCR sequence derives from a woman aged 80 or older with COVID-19, enrolled during active disease.

The CDR3 here is CAISESGTGDSNGYTF. CDR3 nucleotides: TGTGCCATCAGTGAGTCCGGGACAGGGGACTCTAATGGCTACACCTTC. The rearrangement links TRBV10-3 to TRBJ1-2; 10 nucleotides line up with TRBD1. This CDR3 is 16 amino acids long. Germline CDR1 ENHRY, CDR2 SYGVKD. V was pared by 0 bases and J by 6 bases, with 7 bases of the junction left unmatched.